What follows are 28 T cell receptor beta chains derived from one specimen sequenced in a study of post-analysis software for immune sequencing data. Study-level points and caveats: About five TRBV segments, including TRBV5-6, TRBV5-1 and TRBV20-1, were more frequent in patients than controls.

These receptors have no identified antigens. The authors incorporated unique molecular identifiers into the TCR beta cDNA libraries. TCRdb passed the PCR reads through MiXCR, listing each CDR3 protein once. Found here are under 900,000 distinct CDR3 sequences, about 57% of them singletons; the top ten hold approximately 4.2%. The sequenced material came from blood. The receptor source for this set is a girl aged 10-17 years with multiple sclerosis.

The rearrangement uses TRBV5-1 and TRBJ2-1; 9 nucleotides agree with TRBD2. This CDR3 is built from 21 residues. V trimming: 1 base; J trimming: 0 bases; junction bases outside the gene matches: 17. CDR1 is SGHRS, CDR2 YFSETQ, per germline. Here the CDR3 reads CASSLTPWREGYSSSYNEQFF. The CDR3 DNA sequence: TGCGCCAGCAGCTTGACACCTTGGCGGGAGGGCTATTCTAGCTCCTACAATGAGCAGTTCTTC. Full variable domain (outside the CDR3, taken from reference TRBV5-1 and TRBJ2-1): KAGVTQTPRYLIKTRGQQVTLSCSPISGHRSVSWYQQTPGQGLQFLFEYFSETQRNKGNFPGRFSGRQFSNSRSEMNVSTLELGDSALYLCASSLTPWREGYSSSYNEQFFGPGTRLTVL.

This clonotype showed up just a few times. This chain links TRBV27 with TRBJ1-2; 9 bases fit TRBD1. CDR1 is MNHEY, CDR2 SMNVEV, per germline (reference sequence). The CDR3 totals 15 residues. V lost 6 bases to trimming and J lost 0 bases; unmatched junction nucleotides: 5. The CDR3 region is CASRLGQGANYGYTF. The DNA for the CDR3 is TGTGCCAGCAGATTGGGACAGGGCGCTAACTATGGCTACACCTTC.

Notes on this clonotype: Given a much more abundant clone one base away, this may be a read error. The chain recombines TRBV7-7 with TRBJ2-7, with D unresolved. CDR1 is SSHAT and CDR2 is FNYEAQ in the germline V gene (reference sequence). This CDR3 region has 14 residues. CDR3 in amino acids: CASGLDGTSYEQYF. The CDR3 DNA follows: TGTGCCAGCGGCTTAGACGGCACCTCCTACGAGCAGTACTTC.

The J gene is TRBJ2-1, the V gene TRBV5-5; TRBD1 matches at 7 bases. V trimming: 1 base; J trimming: 2 bases; junction bases outside the gene matches: 6. Germline lookup yields CDR1 SGHKS and CDR2 YYEKEE (reference sequence). This CDR3 has 16 amino acids. CDR3 in DNA: TGTGCCAGCAGCTTGAGTAGAGGGACAGCCTACAATGAGCAGTTCTTC. Protein: CASSLSRGTAYNEQFF.

The chain has TRBV5-1 and TRBJ2-7, with TRBD1 as a possible D gene (5 bases). In germline, CDR1 is SGHRS, CDR2 YFSETQ. V shed 5 bases and J shed 3 bases, with 27 bases lying between them. CDR3 length equals 18 residues. The CDR3 region is CASSVGRDARPNYYEQYF. CDR3 nucleotides: TGCGCCAGCAGTGTCGGCAGGGATGCTCGGCCCAATTACTACGAGCAGTACTTC.

The chain employs TRBV11-3 and TRBJ2-1; the D call may be TRBD1 or TRBD2 (5 bases each). This CDR3 is 13 amino acids long. Trimming removed 5 bases at V and 5 bases at J, with 10 bases between. Germline V gene data show CDR1 as SGHNT and CDR2 as YENEEA. The CDR3 loop reads CASSPRENNEQFF. In nucleotides, the CDR3 is TGTGCCAGCAGCCCCAGGGAGAACAATGAGCAGTTCTTC.

This chain links TRBV15 with TRBJ2-7; no clear D gene. The CDR3 spans 14 residues. V lost 8 bases to trimming and J lost 4 bases, with 18 bases between them. CDR1 and CDR2 from the germline V gene are LNHNV and YYDKDF (reference sequence). CDR3 in DNA: TGTGCCACCCTATCATTCGGAGAAGGTTACGAGCAGTACTTC. It translates to CATLSFGEGYEQYF.

This clonotype came up once. The chain recombines TRBV12-3 or TRBV12-4 with TRBJ2-3, with a tentative D call TRBD2 (6 bases). This CDR3 has 13 residues. V was cut by 5 bases and J by 10 bases, with 16 bases left in between. The CDR3 region has the DNA TGTGCCAGCAGTCCTGATCGACTAGTTTCGCAGTATTTT. Translating it yields CASSPDRLVSQYF.

This chain links TRBV7-9 with TRBJ2-6; D might be TRBD2 (5 bases). The V end lost 6 bases, the J end lost 2 bases, and 8 bases lay between the germline ends. The CDR3 has 14 residues. Germline CDR1 reads SEHNR; CDR2 reads FQNEAQ (reference sequence). As DNA, the CDR3 is TGTGCCAGCAGTAAGGAGGCTGGGGCCAACGTCCTGACTTTC. Amino acid sequence: CASSKEAGANVLTF.

The DNA of the CDR3 is TGCAGCGTTGATAGATTGGGGACGGGCGGCTACACCTTC. Translating gives CSVDRLGTGGYTF. This rearrangement joins TRBV29-1 to TRBJ1-2; D is possibly TRBD1 (5 bases). Trimming cost V 3 bases and J 8 bases, with 16 bases left between them. Germline lookup yields CDR1 SQVTM and CDR2 ANQGSEA. The CDR3 totals 13 residues.

In nucleotides, the CDR3 is TGTGCCAGCAGCCAAGATGGGACCGCAGATACGCAGTATTTT. This encodes CASSQDGTADTQYF. The chain joins TRBV4-2 to TRBJ2-3; D is possibly TRBD1 or TRBD2 (5 bases each). Germline CDR1 is LGHNA and CDR2 is YNFKEQ. The CDR3 runs 14 residues. Trimming left V 0 bases short and J 4 bases short, with 8 bases between.

V and J are TRBV10-3 and TRBJ2-1; D is perhaps TRBD1 (6 bases). CDR1 and CDR2 (germline): ENHRY, SYGVKD. This CDR3 spans 18 amino acids. Trimming took off 3 bases at V and 4 bases at J, with 22 bases between the two ends. CDR3 region: CAISDGVRSGQIYNEQFF. DNA of the CDR3: TGTGCCATCAGTGATGGGGTGAGGTCGGGACAAATTTACAATGAGCAGTTCTTC.

The V and J genes are TRBV28 and TRBJ1-1; TRBD1 agrees at 7 bases. The V segment lost 4 bases and the J segment 1 base; nucleotides outside the gene matches: 3. The CDR3 runs to 14 residues. The germline V gene encodes CDR1 MDHEN and CDR2 SYDVKM. The CDR3 sequence: CASSYHRGNTEAFF. The DNA for the CDR3 is TGTGCCAGCAGTTACCACAGGGGGAACACTGAAGCTTTCTTT. The variable domain in full, completed from reference TRBV28 and TRBJ1-1, reads DVKVTQSSRYLVKRTGEKVFLECVQDMDHENMFWYRQDPGLGLRLIYFSYDVKMKEKGDIPEGYSVSREKKERFSLILESASTNQTSMYLCASSYHRGNTEAFFGQGTRLTVV.

The chain's CDR3 is CSVTGSGGEQYF. For the CDR3, the DNA is TGCAGCGTCACCGGGAGTGGGGGGGAGCAGTACTTC. The chain has TRBV29-1 and TRBJ2-7; D perhaps matches TRBD2 (6 bases). V gave up 6 bases and J gave up 7 bases, with 16 bases separating them. From germline, CDR1 is SQVTM and CDR2 ANQGSEA. The CDR3 is made up of 12 amino acids.

Only a few counts were recorded for this clonotype. One junction end does not reproduce the germline sequence, and a read error may be involved. DNA of the CDR3: TGTGCCAGCAGCCATATCAGGGGGCGTCCTGAGGCTTTCTTT. Protein: CASSHIRGRPEAFF. The chain carries TRBV14 and TRBJ1-1; 8 nucleotides agree with TRBD1. Looked up from germline, CDR1 is SGHDN and CDR2 is FVKESK. The CDR3 contains 14 residues.

This clonotype was observed a handful of times. The chain combines TRBV7-2 with TRBJ2-1; D is undetermined. Germline CDR1 is SGHTA and CDR2 is FQGNSA. Between the trimmed V and J ends, which lost 2 bases and 0 bases, there was a span of 11 bases. The length of the CDR3 is 16 residues. Here the CDR3 reads CASSLTWAVSYNEQFF. As DNA, the CDR3 is TGTGCCAGCAGCTTAACTTGGGCCGTCTCCTACAATGAGCAGTTCTTC.

This rearrangement joins TRBV20-1 to TRBJ2-7; TRBD2 matches at 14 bases. V dropped 5 bases and J dropped 5; count of bases not matched to a gene: 5. CDR3 length: 14 amino acids. Germline assignment: CDR1 DFQATT and CDR2 SNEGSKA (reference sequence). The CDR3 nucleotides read TGCAGTGCTCGACTAGCGGGAGGGCCAGACGAGCAGTACTTC. Translating gives CSARLAGGPDEQYF.

The chain has TRBV29-1 and TRBJ1-2; possible D gene TRBD1, 6 bases. Germline lookup yields CDR1 SQVTM and CDR2 ANQGSEA. This CDR3 is 15 amino acids long. The V end lost 7 bases, the J end lost 0 bases, and 18 bases lay between the germline ends. CDR3 nucleotide sequence: TGCAGCGCATTACCCAGGACAGATACTAACTATGGCTACACCTTC. Protein sequence: CSALPRTDTNYGYTF.

The chain couples TRBV12-3 or TRBV12-4 to TRBJ2-1; unclear D gene. The germline V and J ends were trimmed by 6 bases and 6 bases, with 12 bases remaining between them. The CDR3 runs 13 residues. The CDR3 is CASRPIVINEQFF. CDR3 DNA: TGTGCCAGCAGACCCATCGTGATCAATGAGCAGTTCTTC.

This clonotype was observed a handful of times. V gene TRBV7-2 combines with J gene TRBJ2-1; 10 bases map to TRBD2. The tail of the sequence fits TRBJ2-7 better, so the J call may be wrong. The CDR3 loop spans 16 amino acids. Germline V CDR1 and CDR2: SGHTA, FQGNSA. The CDR3 loop is CASSLAASGSIYEQYF. The CDR3 nucleotides read TGTGCCAGCAGCTTAGCGGCTAGCGGGAGTATATACGAGCAGTACTTC.

This rearrangement joins TRBV10-3 to TRBJ2-5; a possible D gene is TRBD1 (6 bases). The CDR3 spans 12 residues. Germline V gene data show CDR1 as ENHRY and CDR2 as SYGVKD. The V gene lost 4 bases and the J gene lost 4 bases, with 7 bases spanning the gap. The CDR3 bases are TGTGCCATCAGTGCCAGGGGAGAGACCCAGTACTTC. It codes for CAISARGETQYF.

DNA for the CDR3: TGTGCCAGCAGTTCCACTGGGTGGAACTTCAAGGGCTACACCTTC. Its translation: CASSSTGWNFKGYTF. The rearrangement joins TRBV6-5 to TRBJ1-2; no firm D call. V was trimmed by 4 bases and J by 8 bases, leaving 20 bases between them. CDR3 size: 15 residues. Germline V CDR1 and CDR2: MNHEY, SVGAGI.

The V gene is TRBV9, the J gene TRBJ1-2; 7 nucleotides align to TRBD1. Germline V gives CDR1 SGDLS, CDR2 YYNGEE. The CDR3 has 18 amino acids. The V segment lost 0 bases and the J segment 0 bases; nucleotides outside the gene matches: 11. The CDR3 is CASSVGVRGHKANYGYTF. CDR3 bases: TGTGCCAGCAGCGTAGGTGTAAGGGGGCATAAAGCTAACTATGGCTACACCTTC. The entire variable domain, with the rest obtained from reference TRBV9 and TRBJ1-2, is as follows: DSGVTQTPKHLITATGQRVTLRCSPRSGDLSVYWYQQSLDQGLQFLIQYYNGEERAKGNILERFSAQQFPDLHSELNLSSLELGDSALYFCASSVGVRGHKANYGYTFGSGTRLTVV.

The chain uses TRBV7-9 and TRBJ2-7, with 9 bases lining up with TRBD1. The CDR3 sequence is 15 residues long. V lost 4 bases and J lost 5; bases outside the gene matches: 9. The germline V gene encodes CDR1 SEHNR and CDR2 FQNEAQ (reference sequence). DNA of the CDR3: TGTGCCAGCAGCTCCACGCGGGACAGGGTTGACGAGCAGTACTTC. Translation gives CASSSTRDRVDEQYF. The full variable domain, with the rest looked up from reference TRBV7-9 and TRBJ2-7, is DTGVSQNPRHKITKRGQNVTFRCDPISEHNRLYWYRQTLGQGPEFLTYFQNEAQLEKSRLLSDRFSAERPKGSFSTLEIQRTEQGDSAMYLCASSSTRDRVDEQYFGPGTRLTVT.

This clonotype was found a few times. The rearrangement joins TRBV7-6 to TRBJ2-7; the match to TRBD1 covers 8 bases. J was trimmed by 1 base and V by 5 bases; bases with no gene match: 7. The V gene's germline CDR1 is SGHVS and CDR2 FNYEAQ. The CDR3 has 15 amino acids. The CDR3 DNA reads TGTGCCAGCAGCGACCCGGGACAGGAGTCCTACGAGCAGTACTTC. It translates to CASSDPGQESYEQYF.

This clonotype came up a few times. The V gene is TRBV12-3 or TRBV12-4, the J gene TRBJ2-5, with 8 bases that match TRBD1. There are 16 residues in the CDR3. The ends lost 6 bases at V and 1 base at J; junction bases unmatched: 10. CDR3 sequence: CASSRGQGQLQETQYF. CDR3 in DNA: TGTGCCAGCAGCCGTGGACAGGGTCAACTCCAAGAGACCCAGTACTTC.

This clonotype has a count of ten or more. J is TRBJ2-7 and V is TRBV20-1; the D call may be TRBD1 or TRBD2 (7 bases each). The CDR3 extends over 17 amino acids. Trimming took 5 bases from V and 2 from J, leaving 25 bases between them. Per the germline V gene, CDR1 is DFQATT and CDR2 is SNEGSKA (reference sequence). CDR3 amino acids: CSAHNSETGRVAYEQYF. Written as DNA, the CDR3 is TGCAGTGCTCACAATTCCGAGACAGGGAGGGTAGCCTACGAGCAGTACTTC.

The J gene is TRBJ1-2, the V gene TRBV28, with D unclear. Trimming left V 4 bases short and J 3 bases short, with 15 bases between. The CDR3 contains 15 residues. Germline V gives CDR1 MDHEN, CDR2 SYDVKM. The CDR3 spells CASSYPRVGDYGYTF. DNA for the CDR3: TGTGCCAGCAGTTATCCCCGAGTCGGGGACTATGGCTACACCTTC.